Below, one TCR beta chain is given with its context. Its antigen is unidentified. The sorted conventional CD4+ T cells were CD25-low and CD127-high, with genomic DNA sequenced. This record comes from a study of regulatory and conventional T cells in RAG deficiency. Regarding the study as a whole: In Omenn syndrome, Treg and Tconv repertoires overlapped >90%.

TCRdb's table, derived via immunoSEQ multiplex PCR, lists solely in-frame clones and lacks some. Of 7,000 to 9,500 clones in the sample, about 94% were seen once. The junction had 2 bases not matched to a gene; V was cut back by 2 bases and J by 2 bases. Germline V CDR1 and CDR2: ENHRY, SYGVKD. This CDR3 comprises 15 residues. Sequenced material: CD4+ effector T cells sorted from blood. This chain uses TRBV10-3 with TRBJ2-7, with 11 bases that match TRBD2. The clonotype comes from a human donor with RAG deficiency presenting as severe combined immunodeficiency. CDR3 nucleotides: TGTGCCATCAGTGAGCCGGGACTAGCGGCCTACGAGCAGTACTTC. Its translation: CAISEPGLAAYEQYF.